A selection of T cell receptor beta chains follows, all from one sample in a study of T cells expressing NK-cell markers. With the 5' RACE reads reprocessed, TCRdb shows one record per CDR3 protein and no DNA. Its table lists 500,000 to 600,000 distinct CDR3 sequences. The source material was blood T cells: a sorted CD56 or NKG2C T cell subset, CD4+ or CD8+ T cells, or bulk PBMC T cells (not recorded which). The receptors stem from a young man in good health. Both conserved end residues are part of each CDR3.

16 TRBJ2-1 TRBV2 CASSLYKAGSYNEQFF
13 TRBJ2-7 TRBV20-1 CSAEHRASYEQYF
14 TRBJ1-2 TRBV30 CAWSTPGTFWGYTF
16 TRBJ1-2 TRBV4-1 CASSQVVTQGSGGYTF
15 TRBJ2-3 TRBV7-3 CASRRGGTSTDTQYF
16 TRBJ2-2 TRBV5-5 CASSFFGEENTGELFF
16 TRBJ2-1 TRBV7-2 CASSLRASGIHNEQFF
17 TRBJ2-2 TRBV20-1 CSARDGFRAANTGELFF
17 TRBJ2-3 TRBV27 CASSPSTPRGARDTQYF
14 TRBJ2-3 TRBV5-4 CASSRTGKVDTQYF
17 TRBJ2-3 TRBV5-1 CASSSVDLAGGPRAQYF
14 TRBJ2-7 TRBV28 CATRQAGPYYEQYF
19 TRBJ2-1 TRBV15 CATSRETSGRVISYNEQFF
19 TRBJ2-7 TRBV7-2 CASSFRGPTTSGSVYEQYF
15 TRBJ2-7 TRBV7-8 CASSLDRALTYEQYF
16 TRBJ2-5 TRBV24-1 CATSAIGTGEDETQYF
14 TRBJ2-1 TRBV23-1 CASTQRQGREEQFF
16 TRBJ2-1 TRBV3-1 CASSQDRLAVPGEQFF
14 TRBJ2-5 TRBV7-8 CASSRGTVQETQYF
14 TRBJ2-1 TRBV6-1 CASSGTSGRGEQFF
13 TRBJ2-1 TRBV14 CASSQVRRDEQFF
16 TRBJ2-1 TRBV5-6 CASSLARGHYYNEQFF
14 TRBJ1-1 TRBV6-2/TRBV6-3 CASSLIGLNTEAFF
15 TRBJ2-6 TRBV27 CASSPGTTGANVLTF
16 TRBJ1-1 TRBV5-1 CASSPVRTGLNTEAFF
15 TRBJ2-3 TRBV5-1 CASSWGYRPSDTQYF
16 TRBJ2-5 TRBV29-1 CSVDGTGGPGGETQYF
15 TRBJ2-3 TRBV15 CATSRDRGGGDTQYF
15 TRBJ1-2 TRBV20-1 CSARDGGQGVHGYTF
20 TRBJ2-3 TRBV23-1 CASSQEDRGFAGGSTDTQYF
15 TRBJ1-1 TRBV7-9 CASSIGPNTHTEAFF
13 TRBJ1-4 TRBV6-2/TRBV6-3 CASSYSTLNGLFF
16 TRBJ2-2 TRBV2 CASRSGLAGVIGELFF
15 TRBJ2-5 TRBV18 CASSPGTSGSRAQYF
12 TRBJ1-2 TRBV7-9 CASILGGGGYTF
15 TRBJ2-1 TRBV4-3 CASSQVGTGGNEQFF
14 TRBJ2-1 TRBV30 CAWSRGTGPNEQFF
12 TRBJ2-3 TRBV10-3 CAISEEGRSQYF
15 TRBJ2-1 TRBV20-1 CSARDSTGTYNEQFF
15 TRBJ1-2 TRBV5-1 CASSLARGLNYGYTF
14 TRBJ1-1 TRBV3-1 CASSRGQGRLEAFF
13 TRBJ1-2 TRBV5-6 CASSSGTAYGYTF
15 TRBJ2-2 TRBV20-1 CSASVVQGKTGELFF
14 TRBJ2-5 TRBV5-1 CASSLLRGQETQYF
12 TRBJ1-2 TRBV20-1 CSATRQGYGYTF
15 TRBJ2-1 TRBV12-3/TRBV12-4 CASRPGRRSYNEQFF
13 TRBJ2-5 TRBV11-3 CASRKGAGETQYF
15 TRBJ1-2 TRBV29-1 CSVMGVGESLHGYTF
13 TRBJ2-1 TRBV5-1 CASRGERYNEQFF
16 TRBJ2-2 TRBV9 CASSSRQETNTGELFF
16 TRBJ2-3 TRBV6-5 CASSYSGNLVSDTQYF
14 TRBJ2-5 TRBV9 CASSVEAGQETQYF
17 TRBJ2-2 TRBV5-1 CASSTPGPKKRIGELFF
17 TRBJ2-2 TRBV9 CASSLIRDRVYTGELFF
16 TRBJ2-1 TRBV20-1 CSARDRGISSYNEQFF
14 TRBJ2-5 TRBV10-3 CAIRGQGSWETQYF